This TCR beta chain was captured by sequencing in a study of T-cell memory formation after mild COVID-19. Study-level information: Clusters were largely donor specific. Study-level results: Specificity for SARS-CoV-2 was not confirmed among the second-wave clones peaking on day 37. The study found contracting CD4+ clones mainly in CM and EM and contracting CD8+ clones in EMRA. Clones shrinking from day 15 to 85 showed even CD4/CD8 mixes; later expanders tilted CD4+.

Germline CDR1 is MNHEY and CDR2 is SMNVEV (reference sequence). The ends were cut back, 6 bases at V and 2 bases at J, with 14 bases in the middle. The CDR3 is made up of 14 amino acids. A word on this clonotype: Its specificity is not known.

TCRdb ran MiXCR on the 5' RACE reads and lists one entry per CDR3 protein. The data contain hundreds of thousands of distinct CDR3 sequences, 25% to 30% of them seen just once; the ten biggest clones take up about 13%. Sequenced sample: PBMCs or a T cell subset sorted from them (not recorded which). The receptor was derived from an adult woman who had mild COVID-19 (a few samples of this study predate the infection). Cell type and time point are not known. This chain joins TRBV27 and TRBJ2-7; D possibly corresponds to TRBD1 (7 bases). CDR3 nucleotide sequence: TGTGCCAGCAGCCAACAGGGGAGGACCTACGAGCAGTACTTC. This translates into CASSQQGRTYEQYF.